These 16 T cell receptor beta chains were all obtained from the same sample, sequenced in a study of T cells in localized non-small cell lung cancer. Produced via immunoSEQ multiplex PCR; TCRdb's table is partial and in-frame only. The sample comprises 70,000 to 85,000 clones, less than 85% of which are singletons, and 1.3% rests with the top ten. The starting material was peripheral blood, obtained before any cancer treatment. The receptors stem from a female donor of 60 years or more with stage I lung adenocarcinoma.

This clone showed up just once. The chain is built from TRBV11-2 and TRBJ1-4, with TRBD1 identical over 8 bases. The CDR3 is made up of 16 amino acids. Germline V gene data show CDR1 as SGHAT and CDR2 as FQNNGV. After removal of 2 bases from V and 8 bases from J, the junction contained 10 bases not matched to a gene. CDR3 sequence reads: CASSLNPGGAEEKLFF. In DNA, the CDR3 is TGTGCCAGCAGCTTAAATCCAGGGGGCGCGGAAGAAAAACTGTTTTTT.

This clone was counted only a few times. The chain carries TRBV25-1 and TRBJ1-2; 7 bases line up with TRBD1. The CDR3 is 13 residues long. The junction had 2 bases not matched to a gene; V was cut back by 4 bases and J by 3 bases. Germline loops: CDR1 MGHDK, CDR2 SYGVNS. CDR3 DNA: TGTGCCAGCAGTGCCAGGGGGGACTATGGCTACACCTTC. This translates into CASSARGDYGYTF.

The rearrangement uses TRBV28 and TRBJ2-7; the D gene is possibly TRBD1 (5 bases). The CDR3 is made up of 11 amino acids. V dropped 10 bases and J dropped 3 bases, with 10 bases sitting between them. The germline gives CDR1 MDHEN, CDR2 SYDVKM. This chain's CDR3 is CATTTVYEQYF. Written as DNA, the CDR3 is TGTGCCACAACGACAGTCTACGAGCAGTACTTC.

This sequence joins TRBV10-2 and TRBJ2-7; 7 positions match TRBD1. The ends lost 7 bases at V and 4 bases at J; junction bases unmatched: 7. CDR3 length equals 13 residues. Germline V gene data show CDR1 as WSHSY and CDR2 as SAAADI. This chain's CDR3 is CASTRDRPYEQYF. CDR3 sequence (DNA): TGCGCCAGCACCCGGGACAGACCTTACGAGCAGTACTTC.

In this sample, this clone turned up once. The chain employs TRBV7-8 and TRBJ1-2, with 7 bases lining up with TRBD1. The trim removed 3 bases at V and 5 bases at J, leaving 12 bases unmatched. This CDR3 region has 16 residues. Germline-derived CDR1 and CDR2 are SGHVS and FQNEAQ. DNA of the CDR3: TGTGCCAGCAGCTTTGGTTTCATGGGACAGTCTTATGGCTACACCTTC. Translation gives CASSFGFMGQSYGYTF.

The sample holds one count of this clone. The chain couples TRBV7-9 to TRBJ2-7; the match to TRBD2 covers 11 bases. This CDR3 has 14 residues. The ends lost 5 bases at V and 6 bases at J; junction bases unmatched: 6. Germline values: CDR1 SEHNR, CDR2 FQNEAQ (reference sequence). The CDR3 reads CASSASGGPSEQYF. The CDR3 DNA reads TGTGCCAGCAGCGCTAGCGGGGGGCCCAGCGAGCAGTACTTC.

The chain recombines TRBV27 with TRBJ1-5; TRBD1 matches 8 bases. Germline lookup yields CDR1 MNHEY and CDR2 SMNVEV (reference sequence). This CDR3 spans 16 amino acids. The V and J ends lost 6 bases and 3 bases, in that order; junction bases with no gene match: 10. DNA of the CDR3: TGTGCCAGCAGACCTACAGGACAGGGCCTCAATCAGCCCCAGCATTTT. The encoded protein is CASRPTGQGLNQPQHF.

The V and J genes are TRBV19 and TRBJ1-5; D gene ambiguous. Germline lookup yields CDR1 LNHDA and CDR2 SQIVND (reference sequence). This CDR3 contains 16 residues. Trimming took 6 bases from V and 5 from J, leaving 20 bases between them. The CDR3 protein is CASSLDHLQQYQPQHF. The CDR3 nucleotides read TGTGCCAGTAGCCTCGATCACTTACAGCAGTATCAGCCCCAGCATTTT.

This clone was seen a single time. CDR3 coding DNA: TGTGCCAGCAAGAGATCTACACTCTTCCATGGCTACACCTTC. It is translated as CASKRSTLFHGYTF. The V call is TRBV2, the J call TRBJ1-2, with D hard to call. V dropped 7 bases and J dropped 6 bases, with 18 bases sitting between them. The germline V gene has CDR1 SNHLY and CDR2 FYNNEI. The CDR3 has 14 residues.

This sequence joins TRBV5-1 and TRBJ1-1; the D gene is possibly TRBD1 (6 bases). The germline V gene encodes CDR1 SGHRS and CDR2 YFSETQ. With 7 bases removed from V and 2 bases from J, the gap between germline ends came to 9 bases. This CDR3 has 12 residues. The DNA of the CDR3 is TGCGCCAGCGGGGGCAGCAACACTGAAGCTTTCTTT. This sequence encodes CASGGSNTEAFF.

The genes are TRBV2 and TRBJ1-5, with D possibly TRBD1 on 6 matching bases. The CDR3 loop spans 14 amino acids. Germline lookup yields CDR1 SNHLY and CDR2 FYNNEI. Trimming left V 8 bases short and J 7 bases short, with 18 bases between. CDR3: CASSKQGAEQPQHF. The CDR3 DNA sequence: TGTGCCAGCTCGAAACAGGGAGCGGAACAGCCCCAGCATTTT.

The CDR3 DNA is TGTGCCAGCAGCCATCTCGCCTACGGGACAGGGGCAACAGATACGCAGTATTTT. This codes for CASSHLAYGTGATDTQYF. J is TRBJ2-3 and V is TRBV14; the match to TRBD1 covers 10 bases. From germline, CDR1 is SGHDN and CDR2 FVKESK. Trimming took 3 bases from V and 3 from J; bases not matched to a gene: 12. This CDR3 has 18 amino acids. Combining the CDR3 with reference TRBV14 and TRBJ2-3 gives the whole variable domain EAGVTQFPSHSVIEKGQTVTLRCDPISGHDNLYWYRRVMGKEIKFLLHFVKESKQDESGMPNNRFLAERTGGTYSTLKVQPAELEDSGVYFCASSHLAYGTGATDTQYFGPGTRLTVL.

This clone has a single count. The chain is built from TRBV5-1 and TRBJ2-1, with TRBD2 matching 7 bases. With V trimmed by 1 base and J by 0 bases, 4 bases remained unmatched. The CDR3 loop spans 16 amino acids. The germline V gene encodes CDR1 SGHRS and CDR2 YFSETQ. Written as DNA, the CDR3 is TGCGCCAGCAGCTTGAGTGGCGGGAGCTCCTACAATGAGCAGTTCTTC. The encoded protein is CASSLSGGSSYNEQFF. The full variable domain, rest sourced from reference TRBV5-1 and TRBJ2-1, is KAGVTQTPRYLIKTRGQQVTLSCSPISGHRSVSWYQQTPGQGLQFLFEYFSETQRNKGNFPGRFSGRQFSNSRSEMNVSTLELGDSALYLCASSLSGGSSYNEQFFGPGTRLTVL.

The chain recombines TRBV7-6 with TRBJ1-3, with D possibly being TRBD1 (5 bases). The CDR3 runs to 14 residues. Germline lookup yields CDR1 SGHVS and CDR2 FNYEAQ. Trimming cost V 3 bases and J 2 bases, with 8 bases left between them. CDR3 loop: CASSFLGPGNTIYF. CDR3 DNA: TGTGCCAGCAGCTTCTTGGGGCCTGGAAACACCATATATTTT.

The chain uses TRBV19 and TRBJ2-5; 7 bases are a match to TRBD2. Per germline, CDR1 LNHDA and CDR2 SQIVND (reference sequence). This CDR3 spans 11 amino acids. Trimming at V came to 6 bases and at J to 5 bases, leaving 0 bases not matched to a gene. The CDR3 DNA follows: TGTGCCAGTAGGGGGGGGGAGACCCAGTACTTC. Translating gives CASRGGETQYF.

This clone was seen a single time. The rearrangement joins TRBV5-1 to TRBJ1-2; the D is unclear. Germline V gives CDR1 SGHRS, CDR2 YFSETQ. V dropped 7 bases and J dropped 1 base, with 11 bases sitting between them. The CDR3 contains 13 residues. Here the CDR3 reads CASRAHGNYGYTF. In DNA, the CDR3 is TGCGCCAGCCGGGCCCACGGTAACTATGGCTACACCTTC. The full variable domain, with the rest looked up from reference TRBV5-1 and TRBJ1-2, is KAGVTQTPRYLIKTRGQQVTLSCSPISGHRSVSWYQQTPGQGLQFLFEYFSETQRNKGNFPGRFSGRQFSNSRSEMNVSTLELGDSALYLCASRAHGNYGYTFGSGTRLTVV.